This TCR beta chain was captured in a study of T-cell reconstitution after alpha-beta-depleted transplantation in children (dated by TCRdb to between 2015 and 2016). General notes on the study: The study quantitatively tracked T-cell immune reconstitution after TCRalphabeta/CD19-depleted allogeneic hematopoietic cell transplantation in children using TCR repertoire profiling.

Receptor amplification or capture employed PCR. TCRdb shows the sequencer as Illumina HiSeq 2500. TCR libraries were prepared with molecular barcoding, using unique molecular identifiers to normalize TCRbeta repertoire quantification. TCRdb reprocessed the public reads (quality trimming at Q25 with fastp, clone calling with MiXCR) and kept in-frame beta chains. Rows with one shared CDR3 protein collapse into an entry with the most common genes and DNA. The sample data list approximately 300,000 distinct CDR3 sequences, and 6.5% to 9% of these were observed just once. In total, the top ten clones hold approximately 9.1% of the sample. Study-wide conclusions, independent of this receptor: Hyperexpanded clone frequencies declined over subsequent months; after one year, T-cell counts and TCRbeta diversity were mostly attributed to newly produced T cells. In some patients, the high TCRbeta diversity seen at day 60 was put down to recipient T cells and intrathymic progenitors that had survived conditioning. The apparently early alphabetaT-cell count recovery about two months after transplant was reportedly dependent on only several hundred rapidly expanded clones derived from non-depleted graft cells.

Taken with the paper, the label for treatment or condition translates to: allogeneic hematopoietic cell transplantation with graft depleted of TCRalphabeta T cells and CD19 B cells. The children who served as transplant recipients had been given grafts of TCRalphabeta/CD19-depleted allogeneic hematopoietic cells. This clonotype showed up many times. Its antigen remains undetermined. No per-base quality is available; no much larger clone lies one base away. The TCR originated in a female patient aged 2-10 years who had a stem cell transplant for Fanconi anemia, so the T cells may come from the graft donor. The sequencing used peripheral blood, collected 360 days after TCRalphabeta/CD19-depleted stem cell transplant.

The DNA reads TGCAGTGCTAGAGGATTCGGCGGGGCCCTTAGCACAGATACGCAGTATTTT. Translated, this is CSARGFGGALSTDTQYF. The chain uses TRBV20-1 and TRBJ2-3, and perhaps TRBD2 as D gene, on 6 matching bases. CDR3 length: 17 amino acids, cysteine to phenylalanine. Just the 51-base CDR3 DNA is kept, in frame starting at base 1. V loses 1 base, J loses 0 bases, and the germline ends lie 17 bases apart. CDR1 is given as DFQATT and CDR2 as SNEGSKA, both from the germline V gene (reference sequence).